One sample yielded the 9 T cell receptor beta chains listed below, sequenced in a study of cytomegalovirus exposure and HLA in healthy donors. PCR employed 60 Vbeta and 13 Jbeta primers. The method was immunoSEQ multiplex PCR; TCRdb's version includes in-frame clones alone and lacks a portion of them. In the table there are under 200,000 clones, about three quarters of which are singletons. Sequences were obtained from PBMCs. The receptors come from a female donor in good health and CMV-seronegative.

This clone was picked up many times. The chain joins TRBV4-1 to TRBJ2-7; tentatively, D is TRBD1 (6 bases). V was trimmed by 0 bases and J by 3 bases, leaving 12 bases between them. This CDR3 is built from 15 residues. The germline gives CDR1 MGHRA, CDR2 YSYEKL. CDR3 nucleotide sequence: TGCGCCAGCAGCCAAGATGGGGACACCCTCTACGAGCAGTACTTC. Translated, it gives CASSQDGDTLYEQYF.

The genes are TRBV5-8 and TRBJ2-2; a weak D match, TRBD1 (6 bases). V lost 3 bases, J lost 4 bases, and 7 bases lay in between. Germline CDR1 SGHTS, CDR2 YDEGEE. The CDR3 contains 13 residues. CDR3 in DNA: TGTGCCAGCAGCTCACAGGGCACCGGGGAGCTGTTTTTT. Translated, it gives CASSSQGTGELFF.

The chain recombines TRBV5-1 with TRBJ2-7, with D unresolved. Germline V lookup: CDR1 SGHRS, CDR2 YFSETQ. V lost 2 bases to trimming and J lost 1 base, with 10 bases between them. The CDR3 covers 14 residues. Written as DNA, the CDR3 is TGCGCCAGCAGCTTATCGGCGGCGTCCTACGAGCAGTACTTC. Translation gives CASSLSAASYEQYF.

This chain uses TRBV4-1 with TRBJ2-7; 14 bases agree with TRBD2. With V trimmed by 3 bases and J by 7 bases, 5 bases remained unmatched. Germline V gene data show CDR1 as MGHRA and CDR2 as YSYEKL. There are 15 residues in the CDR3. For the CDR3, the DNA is TGCGCCAGCAGCCAGACTAGCGGGGGGGCAGAGGAGCAGTACTTC. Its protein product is CASSQTSGGAEEQYF.

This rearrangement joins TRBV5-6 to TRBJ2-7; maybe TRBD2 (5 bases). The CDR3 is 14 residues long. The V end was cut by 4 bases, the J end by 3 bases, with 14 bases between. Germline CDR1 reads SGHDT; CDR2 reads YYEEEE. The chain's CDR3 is CASSAKGVYYEQYF. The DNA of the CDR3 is TGTGCCAGCAGCGCAAAGGGAGTATACTACGAGCAGTACTTC. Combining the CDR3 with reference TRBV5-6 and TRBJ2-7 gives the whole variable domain DAGVTQSPTHLIKTRGQQVTLRCSPKSGHDTVSWYQQALGQGPQFIFQYYEEEERQRGNFPDRFSGHQFPNYSSELNVNALLLGDSALYLCASSAKGVYYEQYFGPGTRLTVT.

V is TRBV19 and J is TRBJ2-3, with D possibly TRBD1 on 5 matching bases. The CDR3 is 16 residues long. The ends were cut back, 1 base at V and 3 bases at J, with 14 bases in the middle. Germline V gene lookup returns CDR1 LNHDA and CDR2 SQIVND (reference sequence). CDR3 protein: CASSIGGKGWTDTQYF. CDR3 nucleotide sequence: TGTGCCAGTAGTATAGGGGGAAAGGGGTGGACAGATACGCAGTATTTT.

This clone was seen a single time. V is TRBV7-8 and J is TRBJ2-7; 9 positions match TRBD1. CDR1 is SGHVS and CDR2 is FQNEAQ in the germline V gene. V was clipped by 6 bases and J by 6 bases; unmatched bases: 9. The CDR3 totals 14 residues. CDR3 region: CASRPTGQGGEQYF. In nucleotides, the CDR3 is TGTGCCAGCAGACCCACGGGACAGGGTGGCGAGCAGTACTTC. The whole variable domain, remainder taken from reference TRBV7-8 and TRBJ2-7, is GAGVSQSPRYKVAKRGQDVALRCDPISGHVSLFWYQQALGQGPEFLTYFQNEAQLDKSGLPSDRFFAERPEGSVSTLKIQRTQQEDSAVYLCASRPTGQGGEQYFGPGTRLTVT.

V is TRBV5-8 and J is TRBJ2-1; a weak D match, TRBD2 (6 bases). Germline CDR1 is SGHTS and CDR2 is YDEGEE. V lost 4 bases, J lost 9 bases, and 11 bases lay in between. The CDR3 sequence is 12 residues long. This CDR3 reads CASSPRTIEQFF. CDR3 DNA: TGTGCCAGCAGCCCACGGACTATTGAGCAGTTCTTC.

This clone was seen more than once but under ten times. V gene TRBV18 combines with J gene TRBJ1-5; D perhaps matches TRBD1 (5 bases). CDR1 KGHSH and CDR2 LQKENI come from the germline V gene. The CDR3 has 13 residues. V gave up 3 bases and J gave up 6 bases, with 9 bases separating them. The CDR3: CASSPTESQPQHF. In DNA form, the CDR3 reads TGTGCCAGCTCACCGACAGAGAGTCAGCCCCAGCATTTT. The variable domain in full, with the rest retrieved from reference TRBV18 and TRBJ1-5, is NAGVMQNPRHLVRRRGQEARLRCSPMKGHSHVYWYRQLPEEGLKFMVYLQKENIIDESGMPKERFSAEFPKEGPSILRIQQVVRGDSAAYFCASSPTESQPQHFGDGTRLSIL.